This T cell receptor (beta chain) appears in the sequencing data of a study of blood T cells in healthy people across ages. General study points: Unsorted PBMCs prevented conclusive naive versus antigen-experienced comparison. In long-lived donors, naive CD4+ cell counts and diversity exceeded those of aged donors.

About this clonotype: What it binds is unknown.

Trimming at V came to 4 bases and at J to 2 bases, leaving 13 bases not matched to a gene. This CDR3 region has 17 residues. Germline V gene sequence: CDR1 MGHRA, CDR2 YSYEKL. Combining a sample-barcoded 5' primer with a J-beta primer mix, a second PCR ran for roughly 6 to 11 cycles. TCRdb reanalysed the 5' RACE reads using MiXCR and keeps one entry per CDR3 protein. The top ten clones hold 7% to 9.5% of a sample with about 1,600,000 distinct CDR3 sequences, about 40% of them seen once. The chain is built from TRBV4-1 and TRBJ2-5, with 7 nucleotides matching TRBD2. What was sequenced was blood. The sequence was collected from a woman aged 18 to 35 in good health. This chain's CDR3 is CASSPEGRSGTQETQYF. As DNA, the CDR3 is TGCGCCAGCAGCCCTGAGGGAAGGAGCGGGACGCAAGAGACCCAGTACTTC.